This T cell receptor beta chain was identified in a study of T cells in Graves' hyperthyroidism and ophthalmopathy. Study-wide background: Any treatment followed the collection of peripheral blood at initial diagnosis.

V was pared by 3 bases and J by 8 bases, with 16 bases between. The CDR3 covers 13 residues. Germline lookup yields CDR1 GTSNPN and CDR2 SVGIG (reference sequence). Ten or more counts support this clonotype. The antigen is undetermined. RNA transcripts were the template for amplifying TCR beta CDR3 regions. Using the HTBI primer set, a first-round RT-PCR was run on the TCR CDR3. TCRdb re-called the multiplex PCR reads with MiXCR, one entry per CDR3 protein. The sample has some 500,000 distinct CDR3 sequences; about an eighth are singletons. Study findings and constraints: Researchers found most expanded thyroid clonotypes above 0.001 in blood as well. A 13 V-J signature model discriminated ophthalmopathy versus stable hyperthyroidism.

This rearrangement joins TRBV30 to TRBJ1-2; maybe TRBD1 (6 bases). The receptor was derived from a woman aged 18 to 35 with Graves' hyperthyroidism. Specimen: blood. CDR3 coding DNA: TGTGCCTGGAGCCCGAGGGGGGACCAGGGCTACACCTTC. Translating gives CAWSPRGDQGYTF.